These 22 T cell receptor beta chains were sequenced from one sample in a study of regulatory T cells in long-lasting Graves disease. Building the TCR beta libraries relied on iRepertoire HTBI primers, and CDR3 regions underwent Arm-PCR. MiXCR, run by TCRdb on the multiplex PCR reads, gives a single entry per CDR3 protein. The sample contains about 530,000 distinct CDR3 sequences, 15% to 20% of which appear only once. Time point indicated: newly diagnosed GD, antithyroid drugs for less than 3 months. RNA isolated from PBMCs was used to make the TCR library. These same records also appear under a second study, on T cells in Graves' hyperthyroidism and ophthalmopathy.

The sequenced sample was peripheral blood mononuclear cells (PBMCs), obtained at new diagnosis, from a patient treated with antithyroid drugs. Receptors were obtained from a woman in her forties or fifties with Graves disease.

This chain links TRBV20-1 with TRBJ1-1, with a tentative D call TRBD1 (6 bases). CDR1 and CDR2 (germline): DFQATT, SNEGSKA (reference sequence). The length of the CDR3 is 13 residues. Trimming took off 5 bases at V and 1 base at J, with 11 bases between the two ends. CDR3 DNA: TGCAGTGCTTCCGGGACACAGAACACTGAAGCTTTCTTT. Encoded protein: CSASGTQNTEAFF.

This clonotype was seen many times. The V gene is TRBV28, the J gene TRBJ2-3, with a possible D match to TRBD2 (5 bases). The germline gives CDR1 MDHEN, CDR2 SYDVKM. The CDR3 loop spans 15 amino acids. V was trimmed by 4 bases and J by 1 base, leaving 12 bases between them. The DNA for the CDR3 is TGTGCCAGCAGTTCCCCTACTAGGCGCACAGATACGCAGTATTTT. Its protein product is CASSSPTRRTDTQYF.

This clonotype was counted only a few times. The J gene is TRBJ1-4, the V gene TRBV12-3 or TRBV12-4; 10 nucleotides line up with TRBD1. CDR3 length equals 14 residues. V trimming: 3 bases; J trimming: 8 bases; junction bases outside the gene matches: 3. CDR3 residues: CASSLTGGAEKLFF. Here the CDR3 DNA reads TGTGCCAGCAGTTTGACAGGGGGCGCCGAAAAACTGTTTTTT.

CDR3 nucleotide sequence: TGCGCCAGCAGCTTGGGGACAGGGGACGGCGGGGAGCTGTTTTTT. Translated, it gives CASSLGTGDGGELFF. V usage is TRBV5-1 and J usage is TRBJ2-2; 9 bases are a match to TRBD1. Germline V CDR1 and CDR2: SGHRS, YFSETQ. Trimming cost V 0 bases and J 7 bases; bases outside gene matches: 4. The CDR3 runs 15 residues.

This clonotype was detected ten times or more. The chain uses TRBV7-2 and TRBJ2-1, with 8 bases aligning to TRBD2. Germline-derived CDR1 and CDR2 are SGHTA and FQGNSA. V was pared by 5 bases and J by 0 bases, with 9 bases of the junction left unmatched. The length of the CDR3 is 17 residues. The CDR3 sequence is CASSPRPGTSSYNEQFF. The CDR3 region has the DNA TGTGCCAGCAGCCCCCGCCCGGGGACTAGCTCCTACAATGAGCAGTTCTTC.

In the case of this clonotype: This may stem from a read error, because a much larger clone lies one nucleotide away. This rearrangement joins TRBV11-3 to TRBJ2-7; TRBD1 agrees at 7 bases. This CDR3 is 13 amino acids long. The ends lost 5 bases at V and 7 bases at J; junction bases unmatched: 8. Germline V CDR1 and CDR2: SGHNT, YENEEA. The CDR3 bases are TGTGCCAGCAGCGACAGGGTATACAATGAGCAGTACTTC. It translates to CASSDRVYNEQYF.

The chain uses TRBV12-3 or TRBV12-4 and TRBJ2-1; 14 bases map to TRBD2. V lost 6 bases, J lost 10 bases, and 8 bases stayed unmatched. The CDR3 runs 15 residues. CDR3 sequence (DNA): TGTGCCAGCAGCCAAGGGACTAGCGGGGGCGGAGAGCAGTTCTTC. It yields the protein CASSQGTSGGGEQFF.

For this clonotype: Since a much larger clone is just one base distant, this may be a read error. The gene calls are TRBV20-1 and TRBJ1-2; no clear D gene. The CDR3 is 13 residues long. The germline V gene encodes CDR1 DFQATT and CDR2 SNEGSKA (reference sequence). The CDR3 nucleotides are TGCAGTGCTAGAGATACCCCCCCGTATGACTACACCTTC. This translates into CSARDTPPYDYTF.

This clonotype was picked up a small number of times. This chain links TRBV2 with TRBJ1-5, with D perhaps matching TRBD1 (5 bases). V shed 8 bases and J shed 7 bases, with 15 bases lying between them. The germline CDR1 and CDR2 sequences are SNHLY and FYNNEI. The CDR3 is 13 residues long. The CDR3 spells CASREQAGQPQHF. CDR3 nucleotides: TGTGCCAGCCGAGAACAGGCGGGCCAGCCCCAGCATTTT.

The V and J genes are TRBV30 and TRBJ1-1; D is unresolved. This CDR3 is 14 amino acids long. Deletions cut 3 bases from V and 4 bases from J, with 15 bases between. Germline V gene lookup returns CDR1 GTSNPN and CDR2 SVGIG (reference sequence). The CDR3 DNA reads as TGTGCCTGGAGCCCACCGGGAAGGCGCACTGAAGCTTTCTTT. This translates into CAWSPPGRRTEAFF. The full variable domain, rest sourced from reference TRBV30 and TRBJ1-1, is SQTIHQWPATLVQPVGSPLSLECTVEGTSNPNLYWYRQAAGRGLQLLFYSVGIGQISSEVPQNLSASRPQDRQFILSSKKLLLSDSGFYLCAWSPPGRRTEAFFGQGTRLTVV.

This clonotype was recorded at least ten times. The chain is built from TRBV20-1 and TRBJ1-4; D is uncertain. V was cut by 1 base and J by 4 bases, with 7 bases left in between. The CDR3 covers 13 residues. In germline, CDR1 is DFQATT, CDR2 SNEGSKA (reference sequence). This CDR3 reads CSARGRDNEKLFF. CDR3 coding DNA: TGCAGTGCTAGAGGAAGGGATAATGAAAAACTGTTTTTT.

This clonotype was seen only a few times. DNA of the CDR3: TGTGCCAGCAGTCAGAACTCTAGGGGGGCCTACTATGGCTACACCTTC. Protein: CASSQNSRGAYYGYTF. The chain couples TRBV6-1 to TRBJ1-2, with TRBD1 as a possible D gene (6 bases). The germline V gene has CDR1 MNHNS and CDR2 SASEGT. V dropped 5 bases and J dropped 3 bases, with 19 bases sitting between them. This CDR3 is 16 amino acids long.

The table lists this clonotype with a few counts. The rearrangement links TRBV6-1 to TRBJ2-2, with D possibly matching TRBD2 (6 bases). Trimming took off 6 bases at V and 6 bases at J, with 23 bases between the two ends. CDR3 length: 17 residues. Germline V gives CDR1 MNHNS, CDR2 SASEGT. The CDR3 sequence: CASRSDPGLSSPGELFF. The CDR3 DNA reads as TGTGCCAGCAGATCTGACCCGGGACTGAGTTCCCCCGGGGAGCTGTTTTTT.

This clonotype appeared a few times. This rearrangement joins TRBV7-6 to TRBJ2-3, with 10 bases lining up with TRBD2. Trimming at V came to 2 bases and at J to 2 bases, leaving 4 bases not matched to a gene. CDR3 length: 16 residues. Germline V gene sequence: CDR1 SGHVS, CDR2 FNYEAQ. The CDR3 sequence is CASSLLSGGLTDTQYF. CDR3 coding DNA: TGTGCCAGCAGCTTACTTAGCGGGGGGCTCACAGATACGCAGTATTTT.

DNA for the CDR3: TGTGCCAGCGTACGGGACCTCACTGAATACGAGCAGTACTTC. Protein sequence: CASVRDLTEYEQYF. This rearrangement joins TRBV7-9 to TRBJ2-7; perhaps D is TRBD1 or TRBD2 (5 bases each). The V end was cut by 8 bases, the J end by 4 bases, with 18 bases between. The CDR3 totals 14 residues. The germline gives CDR1 SEHNR, CDR2 FQNEAQ (reference sequence).

The chain couples TRBV24-1 to TRBJ2-2; TRBD2 is a possible D gene (5 bases). Trimming left V 9 bases short and J 5 bases short, with 9 bases between. The CDR3 totals 12 residues. The germline V gene encodes CDR1 KGHDR and CDR2 SFDVKD. The CDR3, as DNA: TGTGCCACCGGGGAGTATACCGGGGAGCTGTTTTTT. As protein: CATGEYTGELFF.

This clonotype showed up many times. The chain combines TRBV2 with TRBJ2-3, with no clear D. The germline V gene has CDR1 SNHLY and CDR2 FYNNEI. CDR3 length equals 15 residues. V gave up 3 bases and J gave up 3 bases, with 13 bases separating them. The CDR3 protein is CASSEAGGWTDTQYF. The DNA of the CDR3 is TGTGCCAGCAGTGAGGCCGGCGGATGGACAGATACGCAGTATTTT.

Regarding this clonotype: A read error may explain this, as a much larger clone is one base away. This sequence joins TRBV28 and TRBJ1-1; TRBD1 is a possible D gene (6 bases). The germline CDR1 and CDR2 sequences are MDHEN and SYDVKM. The CDR3 contains 16 residues. Trimming took 5 bases from V and 6 from J, leaving 22 bases between them. Written as DNA, the CDR3 is TGTGCCAGCAGTCCCCCCCGGGGGGCTACTACCTCTGAAGCTTTCTTT. This gives the protein CASSPPRGATTSEAFF.

This chain uses TRBV29-1 with TRBJ2-1; D is unclear. Germline V gives CDR1 SQVTM, CDR2 ANQGSEA. The CDR3 extends over 15 amino acids. V was trimmed by 3 bases and J by 0 bases, leaving 12 bases between them. CDR3 bases: TGCAGCGTTGACTTCCGGGCGTCCTCCTACAATGAGCAGTTCTTC. It translates to CSVDFRASSYNEQFF.

This clonotype occurred many times. The chain joins TRBV5-8 to TRBJ1-2; D remains unclear. CDR1 is SGHTS, CDR2 YDEGEE, per germline. V lost 0 bases and J lost 4, with 4 bases in between. The CDR3 contains 12 residues. CDR3 DNA sequence: TGTGCCAGCAGCTTGGCCAGCTATGGCTACACCTTC. Translated, it gives CASSLASYGYTF.

At least ten counts were recorded for this clonotype. Here the CDR3 DNA reads TGTGCCACCAAATGGGCGACAGTTAACACTGAAGCTTTCTTT. Translating it yields CATKWATVNTEAFF. This chain uses TRBV28 with TRBJ1-1; D possibly corresponds to TRBD1 (5 bases). Germline CDR1 is MDHEN and CDR2 is SYDVKM. Trimming removed 10 bases from V and 2 bases from J, with 17 bases in between. This CDR3 comprises 14 residues.

This clonotype occurred a few times. The V and J genes are TRBV7-9 and TRBJ1-5; TRBD1 aligns across 7 bases. V lost 5 bases to trimming and J lost 0 bases; unmatched junction nucleotides: 7. Germline V lookup: CDR1 SEHNR, CDR2 FQNEAQ (reference sequence). The CDR3 covers 16 residues. The CDR3 loop reads CASSTSTGYSNQPQHF. DNA for the CDR3: TGTGCCAGCAGCACCTCGACAGGGTATAGCAATCAGCCCCAGCATTTT.